This T cell receptor beta chain originates from a study of blood T cell repertoires in COVID-19. This clone was counted once. This CDR3 is also generated by other DNA sequences in the sample. How the authors handled the data: Reference gene primer amplification gave nucleated cell count estimates. Using immunoSEQ multiplex PCR, the repertoire was profiled, and TCRdb retains in-frame clones only, with some absent. That table is the source of V, J and clone size, and D and trimming were worked out from the DNA. The table lists 100,000 or so clones, around 72% of them singletons. The CDR3 length is 16 residues. Trimming removed 5 bases at V and 3 bases at J, with 19 bases between. In germline, CDR1 is SGHTA, CDR2 FQGNSA.

The sequenced material came from peripheral blood. The clonotype was recovered from a woman older than 75 with acute or convalescent COVID-19. The rearrangement joins TRBV7-2 to TRBJ1-2; maybe TRBD1 (6 bases). Here the CDR3 DNA reads TGTGCCAGCAGCAAACGGGGGGGGCAGGGTGACTATGGCTACACCTTC. It codes for CASSKRGGQGDYGYTF.